A single T cell receptor (beta chain) is shown here with its context. All enrollees were roughly 18 to 89 years old and from approximately 24 US areas. Cohorts were assigned according to the clinical history that participants reported. These data belong to a study of blood T cell repertoires in COVID-19. Study summary: Whether acute or convalescent, the COVID-19 samples came from the United States, Italy and Spain.

Methods used by the authors: For nucleated cells, counts were estimated from reference gene primer amplification. Using immunoSEQ multiplex PCR, the repertoire was profiled, and TCRdb retains in-frame clones only, with some absent. The DNA was the basis for D and trimming; V, J and clone size are from that table. Of a few hundred thousand clones in the sample, 85% were seen once. V was pared by 3 bases and J by 2 bases, with 5 bases between. CDR3 length: 13 amino acids. Germline CDR1 reads SGHTA; CDR2 reads FQGNSA. The sequencing input was PBMCs or T cells enriched from blood (not recorded which). This TCR was sampled from a man aged 35-49 years who had recovered from COVID-19. The chain links TRBV7-2 to TRBJ1-5; D remains ambiguous. The DNA of the CDR3 is TGTGCCAGCAGCTTTGGAGGCAATCAGCCCCAGCATTTT. Amino acid sequence: CASSFGGNQPQHF.